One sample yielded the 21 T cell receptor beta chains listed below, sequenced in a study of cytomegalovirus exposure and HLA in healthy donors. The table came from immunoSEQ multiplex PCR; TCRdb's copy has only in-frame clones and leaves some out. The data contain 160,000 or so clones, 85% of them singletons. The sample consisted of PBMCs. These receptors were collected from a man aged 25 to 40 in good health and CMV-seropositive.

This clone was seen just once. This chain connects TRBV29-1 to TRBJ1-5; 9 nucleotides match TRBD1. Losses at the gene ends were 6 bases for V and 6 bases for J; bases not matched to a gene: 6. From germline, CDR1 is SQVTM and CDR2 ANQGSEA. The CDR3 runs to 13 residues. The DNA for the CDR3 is TGCAGCGTCAGGACAGGGGCTGGTCAGCCCCAGCATTTT. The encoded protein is CSVRTGAGQPQHF.

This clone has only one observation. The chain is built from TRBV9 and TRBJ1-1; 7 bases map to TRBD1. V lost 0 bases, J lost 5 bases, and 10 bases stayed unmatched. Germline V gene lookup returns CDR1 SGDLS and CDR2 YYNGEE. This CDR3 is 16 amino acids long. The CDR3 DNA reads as TGTGCCAGCAGCGTAGAACCAGGGGGGAGCGTTACTGAAGCTTTCTTT. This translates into CASSVEPGGSVTEAFF.

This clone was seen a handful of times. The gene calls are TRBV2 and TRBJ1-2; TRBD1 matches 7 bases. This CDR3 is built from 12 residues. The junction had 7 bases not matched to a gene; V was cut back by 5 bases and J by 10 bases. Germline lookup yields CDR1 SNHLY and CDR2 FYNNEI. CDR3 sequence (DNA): TGTGCCAGCAGTAAGGACAGGAATGACTACACCTTC. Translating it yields CASSKDRNDYTF.

The CDR3 region has the DNA TGTGCCAGCAGTCCAAGGGGGCCTAACTATGGCTACACCTTC. This codes for CASSPRGPNYGYTF. The rearrangement joins TRBV6-5 to TRBJ1-2, with 7 bases aligning to TRBD1. V was clipped by 5 bases and J by 0 bases; unmatched bases: 3. Germline values: CDR1 MNHEY, CDR2 SVGAGI. The CDR3 runs 14 residues.

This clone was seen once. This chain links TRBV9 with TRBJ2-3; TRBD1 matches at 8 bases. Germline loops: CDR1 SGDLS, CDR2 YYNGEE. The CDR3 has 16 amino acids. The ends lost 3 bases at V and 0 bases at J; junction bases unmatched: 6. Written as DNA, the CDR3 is TGTGCCAGCAGCGCGGACAGGGTGTGGAGCACAGATACGCAGTATTTT. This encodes CASSADRVWSTDTQYF.

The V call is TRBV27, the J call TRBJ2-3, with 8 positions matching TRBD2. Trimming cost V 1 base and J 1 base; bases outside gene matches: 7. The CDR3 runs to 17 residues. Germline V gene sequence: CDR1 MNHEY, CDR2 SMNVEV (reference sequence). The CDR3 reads CASSLWASGGGTDTQYF. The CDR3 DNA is TGTGCCAGCAGTTTATGGGCGAGCGGGGGAGGCACAGATACGCAGTATTTT.

CDR3 nucleotides: TGTGCCAGCACCCCCGGGACAGGGGGCTTTGGCTACACCTTC. It encodes CASTPGTGGFGYTF. This rearrangement joins TRBV19 to TRBJ1-2; 12 bases are shared with TRBD1. The CDR3 consists of 14 residues. The ends lost 9 bases at V and 7 bases at J; junction bases unmatched: 9. The germline CDR1 and CDR2 sequences are LNHDA and SQIVND (reference sequence).

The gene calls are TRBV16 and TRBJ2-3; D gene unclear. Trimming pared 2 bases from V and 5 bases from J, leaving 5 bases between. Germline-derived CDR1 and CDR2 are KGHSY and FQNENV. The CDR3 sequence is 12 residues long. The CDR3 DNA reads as TGTGCCAGCAGCCAAGTCCAAGATACGCAGTATTTT. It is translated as CASSQVQDTQYF.

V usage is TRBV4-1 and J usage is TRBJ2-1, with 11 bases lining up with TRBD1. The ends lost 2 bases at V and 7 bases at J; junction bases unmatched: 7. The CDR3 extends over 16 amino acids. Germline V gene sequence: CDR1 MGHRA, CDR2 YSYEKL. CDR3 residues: CASSQKDRGLSNEQFF. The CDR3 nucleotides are TGCGCCAGCAGCCAAAAGGACAGGGGGCTTAGTAATGAGCAGTTCTTC.

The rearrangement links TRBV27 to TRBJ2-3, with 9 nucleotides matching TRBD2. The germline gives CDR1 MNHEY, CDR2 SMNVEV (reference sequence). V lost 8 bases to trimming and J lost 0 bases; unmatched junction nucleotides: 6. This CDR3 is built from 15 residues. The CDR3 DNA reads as TGTGCCAGCCGCCCGCGGGGGGGTAGCACAGATACGCAGTATTTT. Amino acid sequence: CASRPRGGSTDTQYF.

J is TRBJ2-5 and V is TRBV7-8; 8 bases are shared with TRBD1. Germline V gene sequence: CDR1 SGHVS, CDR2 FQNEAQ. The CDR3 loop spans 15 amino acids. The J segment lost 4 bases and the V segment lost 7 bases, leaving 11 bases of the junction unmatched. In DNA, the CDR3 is TGTGCCAGCACCTCTCTACAGGGGGAGTCAGAGACCCAGTACTTC. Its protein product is CASTSLQGESETQYF.

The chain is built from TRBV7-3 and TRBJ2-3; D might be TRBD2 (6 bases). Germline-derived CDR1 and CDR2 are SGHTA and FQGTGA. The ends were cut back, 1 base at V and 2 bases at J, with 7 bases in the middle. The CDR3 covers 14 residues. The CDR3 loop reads CASSLRDFTDTQYF. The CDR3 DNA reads TGTGCCAGCAGCTTAAGGGACTTCACAGATACGCAGTATTTT.

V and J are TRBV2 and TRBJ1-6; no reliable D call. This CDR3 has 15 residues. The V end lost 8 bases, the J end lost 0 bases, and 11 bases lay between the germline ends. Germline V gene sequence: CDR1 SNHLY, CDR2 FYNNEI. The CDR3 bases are TGTGCCAGCGGGGAGGAGAGCTCCTATAATTCACCCCTCCACTTT. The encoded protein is CASGEESSYNSPLHF. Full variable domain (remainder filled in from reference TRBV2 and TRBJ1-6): EPEVTQTPSHQVTQMGQEVILRCVPISNHLYFYWYRQILGQKVEFLVSFYNNEISEKSEIFDDQFSVERPDGSNFTLKIRSTKLEDSAMYFCASGEESSYNSPLHFGNGTRLTVT.

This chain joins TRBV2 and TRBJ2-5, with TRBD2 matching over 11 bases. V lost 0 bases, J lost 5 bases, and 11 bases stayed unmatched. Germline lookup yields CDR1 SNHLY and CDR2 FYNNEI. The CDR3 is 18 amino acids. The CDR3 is CASSEALLAGGLRETQYF. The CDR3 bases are TGTGCCAGCAGTGAAGCGCTTCTAGCGGGGGGTCTGCGGGAGACCCAGTACTTC.

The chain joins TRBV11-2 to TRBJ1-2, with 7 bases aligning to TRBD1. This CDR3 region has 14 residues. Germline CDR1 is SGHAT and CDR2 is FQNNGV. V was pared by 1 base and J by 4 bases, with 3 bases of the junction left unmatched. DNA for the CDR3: TGTGCCAGCAGCTTAGGGGACAGTAGCTATGGCTACACCTTC. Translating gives CASSLGDSSYGYTF.

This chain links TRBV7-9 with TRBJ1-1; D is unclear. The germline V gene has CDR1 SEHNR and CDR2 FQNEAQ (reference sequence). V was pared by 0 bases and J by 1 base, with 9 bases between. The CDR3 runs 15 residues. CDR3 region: CASSLALAGNTEAFF. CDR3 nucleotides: TGTGCCAGCAGCTTAGCCCTGGCAGGGAACACTGAAGCTTTCTTT.

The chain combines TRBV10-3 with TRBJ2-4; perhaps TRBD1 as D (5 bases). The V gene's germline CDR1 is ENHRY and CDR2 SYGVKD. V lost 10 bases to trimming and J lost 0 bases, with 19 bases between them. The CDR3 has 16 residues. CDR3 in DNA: TGTGCCACCAGAGCCACTCAGCAGGGAGCCAAAAACATTCAGTACTTC. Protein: CATRATQQGAKNIQYF.

CDR3 nucleotides: TGTGCCAGCAGCTTGGGGGGCGCAACTAATGAAAAACTGTTTTTT. It translates to CASSLGGATNEKLFF. The chain is built from TRBV5-4 and TRBJ1-4; weak D call: TRBD1 (5 bases). CDR1 and CDR2 (germline): SGHNT, YYREEE (reference sequence). V shed 0 bases and J shed 0 bases, with 6 bases lying between them. This CDR3 region has 15 residues.

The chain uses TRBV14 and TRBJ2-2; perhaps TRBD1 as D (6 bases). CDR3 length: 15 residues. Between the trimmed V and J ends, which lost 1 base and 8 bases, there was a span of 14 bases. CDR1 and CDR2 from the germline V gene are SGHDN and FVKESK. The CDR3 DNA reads TGTGCCAGCAGCCAAGTATTAGGGGGTCCGGGGGAGCTGTTTTTT. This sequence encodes CASSQVLGGPGELFF.

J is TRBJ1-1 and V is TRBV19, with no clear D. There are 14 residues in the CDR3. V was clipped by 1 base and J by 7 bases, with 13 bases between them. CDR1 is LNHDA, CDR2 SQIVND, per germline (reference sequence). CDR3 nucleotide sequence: TGTGCCAGTAGTATAGGAGGGAGTTCCCGTGAAGCTTTCTTT. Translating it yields CASSIGGSSREAFF.

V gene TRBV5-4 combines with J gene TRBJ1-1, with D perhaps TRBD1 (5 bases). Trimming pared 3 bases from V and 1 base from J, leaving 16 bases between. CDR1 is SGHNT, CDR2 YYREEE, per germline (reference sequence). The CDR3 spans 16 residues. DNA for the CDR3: TGTGCCAGCAGCTCAACCAATTCCAGGGCGAACACTGAAGCTTTCTTT. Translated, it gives CASSSTNSRANTEAFF.